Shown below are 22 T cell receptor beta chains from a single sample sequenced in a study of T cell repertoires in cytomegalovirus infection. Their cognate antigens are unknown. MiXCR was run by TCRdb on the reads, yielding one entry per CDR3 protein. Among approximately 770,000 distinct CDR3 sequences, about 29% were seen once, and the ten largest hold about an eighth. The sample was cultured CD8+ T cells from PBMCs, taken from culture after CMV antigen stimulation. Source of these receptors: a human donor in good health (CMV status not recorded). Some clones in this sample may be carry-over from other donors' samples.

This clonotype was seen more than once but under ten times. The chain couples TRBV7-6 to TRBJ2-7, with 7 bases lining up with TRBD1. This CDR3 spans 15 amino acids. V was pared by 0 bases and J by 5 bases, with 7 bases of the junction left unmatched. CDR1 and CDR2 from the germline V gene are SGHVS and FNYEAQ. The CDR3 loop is CASSLARQGGDEQYF. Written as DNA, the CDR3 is TGTGCCAGCAGCTTAGCTCGCCAAGGGGGCGACGAGCAGTACTTC.

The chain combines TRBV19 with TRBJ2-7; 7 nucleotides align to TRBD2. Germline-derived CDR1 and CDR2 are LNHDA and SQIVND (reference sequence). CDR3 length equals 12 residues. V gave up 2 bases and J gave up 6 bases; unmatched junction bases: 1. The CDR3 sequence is CASSISSGEQYF. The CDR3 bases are TGTGCCAGTAGTATATCTAGCGGCGAGCAGTACTTC.

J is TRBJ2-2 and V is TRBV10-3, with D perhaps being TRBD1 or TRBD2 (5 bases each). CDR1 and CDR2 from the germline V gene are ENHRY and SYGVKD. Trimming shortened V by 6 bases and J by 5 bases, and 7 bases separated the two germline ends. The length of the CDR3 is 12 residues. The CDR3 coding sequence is TGTGCCATCAGAGGGGAGACCGGGGAGCTGTTTTTT. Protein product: CAIRGETGELFF.

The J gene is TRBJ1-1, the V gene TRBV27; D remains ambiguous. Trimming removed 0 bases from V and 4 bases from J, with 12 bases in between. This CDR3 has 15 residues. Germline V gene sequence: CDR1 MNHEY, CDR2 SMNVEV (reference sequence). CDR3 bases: TGTGCCAGCAGTTTATCAAGCCCCCCGAGCACTGAAGCTTTCTTT. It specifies CASSLSSPPSTEAFF.

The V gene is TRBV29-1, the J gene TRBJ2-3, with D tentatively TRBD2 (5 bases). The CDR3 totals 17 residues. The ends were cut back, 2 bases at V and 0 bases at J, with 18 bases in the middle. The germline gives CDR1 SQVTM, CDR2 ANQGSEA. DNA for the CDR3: TGCAGCGTTGAATTCCTGTACCGAGCGGTGAGCACAGATACGCAGTATTTT. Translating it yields CSVEFLYRAVSTDTQYF.

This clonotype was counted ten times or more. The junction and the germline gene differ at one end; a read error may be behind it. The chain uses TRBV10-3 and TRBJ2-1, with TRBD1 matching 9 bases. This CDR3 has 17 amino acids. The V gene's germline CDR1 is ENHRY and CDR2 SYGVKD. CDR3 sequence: CAISEDRGEYRADIQLF. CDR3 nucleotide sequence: TGTGCCATCAGTGAGGACAGGGGGGAATACCGGGCCGATATCCAGCTCTTC.

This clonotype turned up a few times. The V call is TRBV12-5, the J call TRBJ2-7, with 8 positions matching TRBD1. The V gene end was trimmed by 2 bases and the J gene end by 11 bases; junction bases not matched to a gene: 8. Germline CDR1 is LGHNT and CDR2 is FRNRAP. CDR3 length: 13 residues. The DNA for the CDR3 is TGTGCTAGTGGTTTGATCCTGGACAGGGTAAAGTACTTC. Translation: CASGLILDRVKYF.

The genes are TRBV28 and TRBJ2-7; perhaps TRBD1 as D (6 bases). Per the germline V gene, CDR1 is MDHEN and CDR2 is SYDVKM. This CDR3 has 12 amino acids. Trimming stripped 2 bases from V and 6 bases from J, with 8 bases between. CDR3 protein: CASSLQGREQYV. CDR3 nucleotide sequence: TGTGCCAGCAGTTTACAGGGGCGCGAGCAGTACGTC.

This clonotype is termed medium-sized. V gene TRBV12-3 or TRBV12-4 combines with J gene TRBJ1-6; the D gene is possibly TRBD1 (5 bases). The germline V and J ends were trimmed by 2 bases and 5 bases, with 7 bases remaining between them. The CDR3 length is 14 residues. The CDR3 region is CASSLSDNNSPLHF. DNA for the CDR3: TGTGCCAGCAGTTTATCGGACAATAATTCACCCCTCCACTTT.

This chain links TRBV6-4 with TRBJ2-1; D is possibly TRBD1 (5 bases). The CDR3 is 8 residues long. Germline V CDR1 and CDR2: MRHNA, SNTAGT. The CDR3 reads CITPGRFF. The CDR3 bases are TGTATAACCCCAGGGCGGTTCTTC.

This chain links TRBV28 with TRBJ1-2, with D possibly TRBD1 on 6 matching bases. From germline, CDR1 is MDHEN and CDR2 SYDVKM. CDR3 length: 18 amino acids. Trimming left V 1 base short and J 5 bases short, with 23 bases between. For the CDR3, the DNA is TGTGCCAGCAGTTTATTTGGCCGGACGGAAGGGGGTTTTTATGGCTACACCTTC. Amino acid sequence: CASSLFGRTEGGFYGYTF.

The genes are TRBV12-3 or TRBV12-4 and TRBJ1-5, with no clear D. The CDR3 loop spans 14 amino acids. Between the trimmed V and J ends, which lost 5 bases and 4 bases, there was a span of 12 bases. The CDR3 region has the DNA TGTGCCAGCAGTCGCCGGCTGGCAAATCAGCCCCAGCATTTT. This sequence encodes CASSRRLANQPQHF.

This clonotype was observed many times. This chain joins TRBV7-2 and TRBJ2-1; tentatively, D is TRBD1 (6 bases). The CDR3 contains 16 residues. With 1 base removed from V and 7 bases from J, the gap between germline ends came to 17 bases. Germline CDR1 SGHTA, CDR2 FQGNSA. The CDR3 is CASSLVVWGLGNEQFF. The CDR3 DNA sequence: TGTGCCAGCAGCTTAGTAGTGTGGGGGCTTGGAAATGAGCAGTTCTTC.

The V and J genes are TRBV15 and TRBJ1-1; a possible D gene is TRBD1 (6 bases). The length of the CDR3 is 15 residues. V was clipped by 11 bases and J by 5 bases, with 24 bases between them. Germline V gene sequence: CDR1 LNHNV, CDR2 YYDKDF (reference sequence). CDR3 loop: CAASMGSRGGTEAFF. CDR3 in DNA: TGTGCCGCCTCCATGGGCTCTCGAGGGGGGACTGAAGCTTTCTTT.

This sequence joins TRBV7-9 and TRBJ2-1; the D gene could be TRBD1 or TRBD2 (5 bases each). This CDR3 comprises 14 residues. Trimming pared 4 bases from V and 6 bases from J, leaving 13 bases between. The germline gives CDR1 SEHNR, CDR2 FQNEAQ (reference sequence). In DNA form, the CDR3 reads TGTGCCAGCAGCTCCTTCGGGGCTGTCAATGAGCAGTTCTTC. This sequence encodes CASSSFGAVNEQFF.

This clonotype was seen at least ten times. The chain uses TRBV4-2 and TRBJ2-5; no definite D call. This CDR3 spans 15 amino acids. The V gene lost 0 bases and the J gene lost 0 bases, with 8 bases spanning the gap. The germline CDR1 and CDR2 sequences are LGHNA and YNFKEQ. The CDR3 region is CASSQEQTYQETQYF. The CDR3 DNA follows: TGTGCCAGCAGCCAAGAACAGACGTACCAAGAGACCCAGTACTTC.

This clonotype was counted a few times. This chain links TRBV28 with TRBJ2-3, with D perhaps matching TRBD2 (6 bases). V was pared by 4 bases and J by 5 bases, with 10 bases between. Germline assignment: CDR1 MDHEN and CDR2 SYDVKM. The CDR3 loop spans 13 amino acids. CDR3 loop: CASSWRVRDTQYF. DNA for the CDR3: TGTGCCAGCAGTTGGAGGGTCCGAGATACGCAGTATTTT.

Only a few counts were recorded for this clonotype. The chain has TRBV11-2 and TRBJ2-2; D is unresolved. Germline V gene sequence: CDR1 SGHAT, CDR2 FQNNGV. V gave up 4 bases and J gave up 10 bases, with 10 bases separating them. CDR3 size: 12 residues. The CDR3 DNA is TGTGCCAGCAGCTCCTTGCACGAGGAGCTGTTTTTT. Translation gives CASSSLHEELFF.

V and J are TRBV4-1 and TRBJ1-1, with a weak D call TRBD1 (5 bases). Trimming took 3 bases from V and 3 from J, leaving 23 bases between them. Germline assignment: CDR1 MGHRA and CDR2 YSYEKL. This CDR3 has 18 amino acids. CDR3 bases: TGCGCCAGCAGCCAGGGTCAAAAAGGAGACAGATTTGACACTGAAGCTTTCTTT. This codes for CASSQGQKGDRFDTEAFF.

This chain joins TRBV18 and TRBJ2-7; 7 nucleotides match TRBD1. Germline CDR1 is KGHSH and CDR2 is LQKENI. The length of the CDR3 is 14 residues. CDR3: CASSAPGQAYEQYV. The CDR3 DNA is TGTGCCAGCTCAGCACCAGGACAGGCCTACGAGCAGTACGTC.

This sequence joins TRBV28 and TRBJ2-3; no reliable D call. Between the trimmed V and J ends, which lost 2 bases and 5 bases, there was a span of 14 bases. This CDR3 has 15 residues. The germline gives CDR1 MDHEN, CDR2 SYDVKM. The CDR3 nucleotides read TGTGCCAGCAGTTTAATCGGGTCCCGCTTAGATACGCAGTATTTT. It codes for CASSLIGSRLDTQYF. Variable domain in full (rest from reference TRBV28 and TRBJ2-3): DVKVTQSSRYLVKRTGEKVFLECVQDMDHENMFWYRQDPGLGLRLIYFSYDVKMKEKGDIPEGYSVSREKKERFSLILESASTNQTSMYLCASSLIGSRLDTQYFGPGTRLTVL.

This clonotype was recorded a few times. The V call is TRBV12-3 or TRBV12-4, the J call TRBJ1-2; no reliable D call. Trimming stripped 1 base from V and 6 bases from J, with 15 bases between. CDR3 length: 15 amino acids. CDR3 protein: CASSLDPGLLDGYTF. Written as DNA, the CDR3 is TGTGCCAGCAGTTTAGATCCGGGTCTCCTGGATGGCTACACCTTC.